This T cell receptor beta chain was sequenced in a study of blood T cell repertoires in COVID-19. In the source study's methods: Researchers report that nucleated cell counts were estimated from reference gene primer amplification. The repertoire was sequenced with immunoSEQ multiplex PCR; TCRdb's copy has only in-frame clones and lacks some. The DNA gave D and trimming, while V, J and clone size come from that table. The sample carries 200,000 to 250,000 clones, 75% to 90% recorded once. The CDR3 length is 16 residues. The ends were cut back, 4 bases at V and 1 base at J, with 16 bases in the middle. Germline CDR1 and CDR2: MNHNS and SASEGT.

Sequences were obtained from peripheral blood. This clonotype was obtained from a man between 25 and 39 years old who had recovered from COVID-19. The chain is built from TRBV6-1 and TRBJ2-5, with a weak D call TRBD2 (6 bases). The CDR3 spells CASSAPTSKPQETQYF. CDR3 nucleotides: TGTGCCAGCAGTGCCCCCACTAGCAAACCCCAAGAGACCCAGTACTTC.